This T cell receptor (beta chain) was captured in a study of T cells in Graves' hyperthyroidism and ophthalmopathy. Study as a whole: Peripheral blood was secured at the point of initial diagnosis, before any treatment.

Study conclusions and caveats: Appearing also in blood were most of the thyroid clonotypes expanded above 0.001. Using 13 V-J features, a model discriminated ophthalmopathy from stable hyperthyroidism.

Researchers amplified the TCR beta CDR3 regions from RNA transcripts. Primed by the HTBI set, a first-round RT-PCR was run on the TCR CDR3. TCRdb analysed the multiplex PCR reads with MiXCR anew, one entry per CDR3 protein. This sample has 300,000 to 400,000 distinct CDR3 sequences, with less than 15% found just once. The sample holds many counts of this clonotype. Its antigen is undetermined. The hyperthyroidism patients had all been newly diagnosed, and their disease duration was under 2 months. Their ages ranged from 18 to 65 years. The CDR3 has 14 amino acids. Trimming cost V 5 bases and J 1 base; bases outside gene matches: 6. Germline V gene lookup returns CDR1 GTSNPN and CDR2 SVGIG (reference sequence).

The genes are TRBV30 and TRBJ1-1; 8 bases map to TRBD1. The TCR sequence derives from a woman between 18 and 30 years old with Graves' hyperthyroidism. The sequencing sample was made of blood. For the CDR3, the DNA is TGTGCCTGGCAATCGGGGACAGGGAACACTGAAGCTTTCTTT. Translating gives CAWQSGTGNTEAFF.